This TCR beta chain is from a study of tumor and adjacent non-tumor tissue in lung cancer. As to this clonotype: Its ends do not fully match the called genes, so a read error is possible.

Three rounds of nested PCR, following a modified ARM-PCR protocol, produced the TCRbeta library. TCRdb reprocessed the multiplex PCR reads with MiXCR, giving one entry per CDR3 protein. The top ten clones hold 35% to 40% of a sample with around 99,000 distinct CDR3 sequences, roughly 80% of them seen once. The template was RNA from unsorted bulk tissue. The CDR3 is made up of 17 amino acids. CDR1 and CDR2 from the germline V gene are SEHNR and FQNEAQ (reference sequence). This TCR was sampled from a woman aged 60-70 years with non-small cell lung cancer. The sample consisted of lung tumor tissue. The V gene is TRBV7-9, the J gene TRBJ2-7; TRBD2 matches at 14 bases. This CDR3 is CASSPPGLAGGRPEQYF. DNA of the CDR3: TGCGCCAGCAGCCCACCAGGACTAGCGGGAGGTCGCCCCGAGCAGTACTTC.